This T cell receptor beta chain derives from a study of CD8+ T cells in alopecia areata. Study-level findings and limits: TCRs were shared less clearly across patients than in mice, possibly for HLA-related reasons. Besides other cells, scalp samples also yield sequences of resident alphabeta T cells from normal skin.

Germline V gene sequence: CDR1 MDHEN, CDR2 SYDVKM. The CDR3 loop spans 13 amino acids. V gave up 3 bases and J gave up 5 bases, with 10 bases separating them. As to this clone: Its antigen is unidentified.

It was from alopecia areata patients that lesional scalp punch biopsies and peripheral blood were collected. A FACSAria was used to sort CD4+ and CD8+ T cells. These cells came from PBMCs. RNA was extracted and reverse transcribed into cDNA as the sequencing template. TCRdb's table, derived via immunoSEQ multiplex PCR, lists solely in-frame clones and lacks some. The repertoire consists of about 110,000 clones, with 50% to 60% occurring once and the leading ten covering 20% to 30%. The origin of this receptor is a human donor with alopecia areata. This chain connects TRBV28 to TRBJ1-1; a weak D match, TRBD1 (6 bases). The sequencing input was NKG2D-low CD8+ T cells sorted from blood. CDR3 in DNA: TGTGCCAGCAGTTTGAGTAGGGGGACTGAAGCTTTCTTT. This translates into CASSLSRGTEAFF.